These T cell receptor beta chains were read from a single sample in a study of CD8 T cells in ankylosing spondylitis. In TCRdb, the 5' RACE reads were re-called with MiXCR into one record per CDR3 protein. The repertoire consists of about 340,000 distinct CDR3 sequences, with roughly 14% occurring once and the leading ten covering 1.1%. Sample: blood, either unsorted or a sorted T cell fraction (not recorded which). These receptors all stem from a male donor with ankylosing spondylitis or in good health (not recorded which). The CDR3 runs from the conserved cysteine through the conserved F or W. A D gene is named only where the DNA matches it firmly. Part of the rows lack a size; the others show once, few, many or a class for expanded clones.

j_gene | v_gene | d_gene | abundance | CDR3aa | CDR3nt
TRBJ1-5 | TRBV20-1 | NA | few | CSAAGDSNQPQHF | TGCAGTGCTGCCGGGGATAGCAATCAGCCCCAGCATTTT
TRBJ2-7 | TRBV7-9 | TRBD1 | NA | CASSPGGQKVYEQYF | TGTGCCAGCAGCCCTGGGGGACAGAAAGTATACGAGCAGTACTTC
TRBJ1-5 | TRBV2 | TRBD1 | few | CASNGQENQPQHF | TGTGCCAGCAACGGACAGGAAAATCAGCCCCAGCATTTT
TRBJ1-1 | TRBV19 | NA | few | CASRTQQSQSSTEAFF | TGTGCCAGTAGAACCCAACAGTCCCAATCCTCGACTGAAGCTTTCTTT
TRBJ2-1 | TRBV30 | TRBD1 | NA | CAWSVRRDRVYNEQFF | TGTGCCTGGAGTGTAAGGCGGGACAGGGTCTACAATGAGCAGTTCTTC
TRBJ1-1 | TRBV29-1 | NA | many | CSVGRLANTEAFF | TGCAGCGTTGGGCGGCTTGCGAACACTGAAGCTTTCTTT
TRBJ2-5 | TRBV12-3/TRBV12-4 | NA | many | CASNTQGYQETQYF | TGTGCCAGCAATACCCAGGGGTACCAAGAGACCCAGTACTTC
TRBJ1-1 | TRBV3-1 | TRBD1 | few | CASSQMLTGGTEAFF | TGTGCCAGCAGCCAGATGCTTACAGGGGGGACTGAAGCTTTCTTT
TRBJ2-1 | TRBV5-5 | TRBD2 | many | CASSLVLAGLLGDEQFF | TGTGCCAGCAGCTTGGTACTAGCGGGCCTGCTTGGGGATGAGCAGTTCTTC
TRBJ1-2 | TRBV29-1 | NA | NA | CSVDGGANYGYTF | TGCAGCGTCGACGGGGGAGCTAACTATGGCTACACCTTC
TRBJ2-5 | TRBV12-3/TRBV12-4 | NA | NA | CASSLTLQETQYF | TGTGCCAGCAGTTTAACACTCCAAGAGACCCAGTACTTC
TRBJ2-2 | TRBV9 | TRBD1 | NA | CASSPSGGPGELFF | TGTGCCAGCAGCCCCTCAGGGGGTCCCGGGGAGCTGTTTTTT
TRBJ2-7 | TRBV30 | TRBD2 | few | CAWSGSGTYEQYF | TGTGCCTGGAGTGGTAGCGGGACCTACGAGCAGTACTTC
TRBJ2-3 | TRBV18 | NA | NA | CASSPIRLAGTDTQYF | TGTGCCAGCTCACCAATTCGTCTAGCTGGAACAGATACGCAGTATTTT
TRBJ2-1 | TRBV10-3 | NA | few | CAIRPIGGTYNEQFF | TGTGCCATCAGGCCCATAGGGGGAACCTACAATGAGCAGTTCTTC
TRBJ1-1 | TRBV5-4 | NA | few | CASSAGGQRANTEAFF | TGTGCCAGCAGCGCGGGAGGGCAGAGGGCCAACACTGAAGCTTTCTTT
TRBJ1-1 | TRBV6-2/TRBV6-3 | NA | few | CASSYSSGRGTEAFF | TGTGCCAGCAGTTACTCGTCAGGGCGGGGCACTGAAGCTTTCTTT
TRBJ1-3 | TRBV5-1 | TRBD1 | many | CASSLEGQGTGNTIYF | TGCGCCAGCAGCTTGGAGGGACAGGGGACAGGAAACACCATATATTTT
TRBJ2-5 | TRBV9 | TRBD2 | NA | CASSVELAGVATQYF | TGTGCCAGCAGCGTTGAACTAGCGGGAGTAGCGACCCAGTACTTC
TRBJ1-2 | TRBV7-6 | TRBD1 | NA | CASSLTTGGAGYTF | TGTGCCAGCAGCTTAACTACAGGGGGCGCTGGCTACACCTTC
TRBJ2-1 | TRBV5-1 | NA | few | CASSLGLVNEQFF | TGCGCCAGCAGCTTGGGGCTAGTGAATGAGCAGTTCTTC
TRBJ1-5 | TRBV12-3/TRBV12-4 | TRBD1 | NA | CASKSGTGENQPQHF | TGTGCCAGCAAATCCGGGACAGGCGAAAATCAGCCCCAGCATTTT
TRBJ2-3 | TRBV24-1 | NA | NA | CATSVGADTQYF | TGTGCCACCAGTGTGGGAGCAGATACGCAGTATTTT
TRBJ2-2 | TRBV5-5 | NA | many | CASSLDHTGELFF | TGTGCCAGCAGCTTGGATCACACCGGGGAGCTGTTTTTT
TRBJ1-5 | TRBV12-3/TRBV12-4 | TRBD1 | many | CASSTGTGASNQPQHF | TGTGCCAGCAGCACCGGGACAGGGGCTAGCAATCAGCCCCAGCATTTT
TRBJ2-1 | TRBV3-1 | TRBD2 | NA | CASRSSGSPRNEQFF | TGTGCCAGCAGGTCGAGCGGGAGTCCTAGGAATGAGCAGTTCTTC
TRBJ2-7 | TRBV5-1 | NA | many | CASSLGDGFGNEQYF | TGCGCCAGCAGCTTGGGGGACGGTTTTGGCAACGAGCAGTACTTC
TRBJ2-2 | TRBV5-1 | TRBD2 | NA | CASRWTSGRIETGELFF | TGCGCCAGCAGATGGACTAGCGGGAGAATAGAAACCGGGGAGCTGTTTTTT
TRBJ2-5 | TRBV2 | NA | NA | CASSVDTSIQETQYF | TGTGCCAGCAGTGTAGACACTAGCATCCAAGAGACCCAGTACTTC
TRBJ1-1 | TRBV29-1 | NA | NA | CSVETGTSEAFF | TGCAGCGTTGAAACCGGGACTTCTGAAGCTTTCTTT
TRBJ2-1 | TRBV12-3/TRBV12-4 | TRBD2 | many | CASSFRTSGGHNEQFF | TGTGCCAGCAGTTTTAGGACTAGCGGGGGGCACAATGAGCAGTTCTTC
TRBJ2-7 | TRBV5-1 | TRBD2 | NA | CASSFVAGGMDEQYF | TGCGCCAGCAGCTTCGTTGCGGGGGGTATGGACGAGCAGTACTTC
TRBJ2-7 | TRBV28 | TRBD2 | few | CASSRGGYTYEQYF | TGTGCCAGCAGCCGCGGGGGGTACACCTACGAGCAGTACTTC
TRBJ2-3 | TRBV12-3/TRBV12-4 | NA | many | CASSGSRTDTQYF | TGTGCCAGCTCCGGGTCCCGCACGGATACGCAGTATTTT
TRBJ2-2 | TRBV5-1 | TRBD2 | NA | CASSWETSAGELFF | TGCGCCAGCAGCTGGGAGACTAGCGCCGGGGAGCTGTTTTTT
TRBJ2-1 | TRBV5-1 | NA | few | CASSPLAEGAYNEQFF | TGCGCCAGCAGCCCTTTAGCGGAAGGGGCCTACAATGAGCAGTTCTTC
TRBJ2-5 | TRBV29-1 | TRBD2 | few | CSVWLAAETQYF | TGCAGCGTTTGGCTAGCGGCGGAGACCCAGTACTTC
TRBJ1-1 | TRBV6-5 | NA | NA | CASSYSSGSLSTEAFF | TGTGCCAGCAGTTATTCGTCGGGCAGCTTGAGCACTGAAGCTTTCTTT
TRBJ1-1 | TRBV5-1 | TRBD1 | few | CASSLHQGDTEAFF | TGCGCCAGCAGCTTACACCAGGGGGACACTGAAGCTTTCTTT
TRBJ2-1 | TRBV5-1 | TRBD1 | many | CASSVKASSGTAYNEQFF | TGCGCCAGCAGCGTAAAAGCCTCCTCCGGGACAGCTTACAATGAGCAGTTCTTC
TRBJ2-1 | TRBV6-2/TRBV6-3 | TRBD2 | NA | CASSYTSGRAFRSYNEQFF | TGTGCCAGCAGTTACACTAGCGGGAGGGCCTTCCGGTCCTACAATGAGCAGTTCTTC
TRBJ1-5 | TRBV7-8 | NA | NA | CASSLGRGLDQPQHF | TGTGCCAGCAGCTTAGGTAGAGGGCTGGATCAGCCCCAGCATTTT
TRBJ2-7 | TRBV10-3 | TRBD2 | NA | CAVTGTSGYEQYF | TGTGCCGTTACCGGGACTAGCGGATACGAGCAGTACTTC
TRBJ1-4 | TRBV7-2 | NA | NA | CASRGPFNNEKLFF | TGTGCCAGCAGAGGACCATTCAATAATGAAAAACTGTTTTTT
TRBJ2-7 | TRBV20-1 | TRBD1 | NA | CSAPGQALEQYF | TGCAGTGCCCCGGGACAGGCCTTGGAGCAGTACTTC
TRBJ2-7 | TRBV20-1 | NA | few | CSASGTENSYEQYF | TGCAGTGCTAGTGGCACGGAGAACTCCTACGAGCAGTACTTC
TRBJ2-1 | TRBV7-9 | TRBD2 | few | CASSFPGTSATLLFF | TGTGCCAGCAGCTTCCCCGGGACTAGCGCTACGTTGCTGTTCTTC
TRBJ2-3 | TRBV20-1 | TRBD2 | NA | CSAHPGLAVTDTQYF | TGCAGTGCTCATCCCGGACTAGCGGTGACAGATACGCAGTATTTT
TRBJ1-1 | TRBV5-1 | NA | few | CASSTTGQWGTEAFF | TGCGCCAGCAGCACGACCGGACAGTGGGGCACTGAAGCTTTCTTT
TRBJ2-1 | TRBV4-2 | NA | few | CASSQVQGNEQFF | TGTGCCAGCAGCCAAGTCCAGGGTAATGAGCAGTTCTTC
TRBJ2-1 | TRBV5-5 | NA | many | CASSLDVRVNEQFF | TGTGCCAGCAGCTTGGATGTTAGAGTTAATGAGCAGTTCTTC
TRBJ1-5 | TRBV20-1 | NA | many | CSARPDGNQPQHF | TGCAGTGCGCGACCTGATGGCAATCAGCCCCAGCATTTT
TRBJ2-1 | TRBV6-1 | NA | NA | CASTLEGDYNEQFF | TGTGCCAGCACCCTTGAGGGGGACTACAATGAGCAGTTCTTC
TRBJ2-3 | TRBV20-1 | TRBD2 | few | CSASSMASGAGTDTQYF | TGCAGTGCTAGTTCGATGGCTAGCGGGGCCGGCACAGATACGCAGTATTTT
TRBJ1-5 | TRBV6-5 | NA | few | CASSYSMGNQPQHF | TGTGCCAGCAGTTACTCGATGGGAAATCAGCCCCAGCATTTT
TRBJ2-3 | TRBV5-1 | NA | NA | CASSSGTLSWTDTQYF | TGCGCCAGCAGCTCCGGGACTCTTTCCTGGACAGATACGCAGTATTTT
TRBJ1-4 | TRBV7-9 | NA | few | CASSPTVGDFLKLFF | TGTGCCAGCAGCCCAACGGTCGGAGATTTCCTAAAACTGTTTTTT
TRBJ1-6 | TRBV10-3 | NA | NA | CAISEVINSPLHF | TGTGCCATCAGTGAGGTCATAAATTCACCCCTCCACTTT
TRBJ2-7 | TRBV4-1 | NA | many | CASSQFSEQYF | TGCGCCAGCAGCCAATTTTCCGAGCAGTACTTC